These 2 T cell receptor beta chains share one sample of origin, sequenced in a study of response to subunit inactivated influenza vaccine. TCRdb reprocessed the RT-PCR reads with MiXCR, giving one entry per CDR3 protein. The sample holds a few hundred thousand distinct CDR3 sequences, roughly 15% seen once. Sequenced here: PBMCs from blood, sampled about 12 days after vaccination. Every receptor here comes from a man aged 50 to 60 who received an inactivated influenza vaccine.

The genes are TRBV11-2 and TRBJ2-3, with TRBD2 matching 10 bases. J was trimmed by 5 bases and V by 1 base; bases with no gene match: 6. The CDR3 spans 16 residues. Germline CDR1 is SGHAT and CDR2 is FQNNGV. DNA for the CDR3: TGTGCCAGCAGCTTAGTTGGCCTAGCGGGAGTAGATACGCAGTATTTT. It translates to CASSLVGLAGVDTQYF.

In its sample, this clonotype was seen a few times. This chain links TRBV4-2 with TRBJ2-3, with 9 bases aligning to TRBD2. V lost 0 bases and J lost 3; bases outside the gene matches: 7. The length of the CDR3 is 17 residues. The germline V gene has CDR1 LGHNA and CDR2 YNFKEQ. CDR3 sequence: CASSQDGREGQTDTQYF. The CDR3 DNA is TGTGCCAGCAGCCAAGATGGGCGGGAGGGCCAGACAGATACGCAGTATTTT.